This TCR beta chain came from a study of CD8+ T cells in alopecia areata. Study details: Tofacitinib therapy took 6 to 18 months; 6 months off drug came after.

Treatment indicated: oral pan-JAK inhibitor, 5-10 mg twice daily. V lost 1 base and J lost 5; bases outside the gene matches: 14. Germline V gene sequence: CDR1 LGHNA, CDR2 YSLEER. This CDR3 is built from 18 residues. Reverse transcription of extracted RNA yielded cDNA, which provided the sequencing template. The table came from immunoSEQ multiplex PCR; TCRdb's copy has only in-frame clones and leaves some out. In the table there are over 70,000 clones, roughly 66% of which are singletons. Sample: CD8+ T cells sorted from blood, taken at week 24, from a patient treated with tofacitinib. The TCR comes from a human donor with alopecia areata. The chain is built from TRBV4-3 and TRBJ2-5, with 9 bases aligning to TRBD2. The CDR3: CASSQGVRGGGAAETQYF. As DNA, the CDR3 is TGCGCCAGCAGCCAAGGAGTTAGGGGCGGGGGGGCCGCTGAGACCCAGTACTTC.